This note documents a single T cell receptor beta chain sequence. Its cognate antigen is unknown. One end of the junction does not line up with germline, which may come from a read error. The data were obtained in a study of cytomegalovirus exposure and HLA in healthy donors. Study-wide context: Genotyping of more than 300 donors showed that around 85% belonged to the Caucasian-associated ancestry cluster. Findings and caveats of the study: About 87% or about 30% of the time was how often most TCR beta V segments were productive, according to an earlier analysis.

CDR1 and CDR2 from the germline V gene are MNHNY and SVGAGI (reference sequence). The CDR3 consists of 11 residues. The donors were healthy bone marrow donors. The study ran its PCR with 60 Vbeta and 13 Jbeta primers. Produced via immunoSEQ multiplex PCR; TCRdb's table is partial and in-frame only. The sample lists some 130,000 clones, 75% to 85% occurring once. This chain uses TRBV6-6 with TRBJ2-1; no firm D call. This clonotype was obtained from a man younger than 40 in good health and CMV-seronegative. Sequencing used PBMCs. CDR3 loop: CVSLSPSEQFF. As DNA, the CDR3 is TGTGTCAGCCTCAGTCCCTCTGAGCAGTTCTTC.